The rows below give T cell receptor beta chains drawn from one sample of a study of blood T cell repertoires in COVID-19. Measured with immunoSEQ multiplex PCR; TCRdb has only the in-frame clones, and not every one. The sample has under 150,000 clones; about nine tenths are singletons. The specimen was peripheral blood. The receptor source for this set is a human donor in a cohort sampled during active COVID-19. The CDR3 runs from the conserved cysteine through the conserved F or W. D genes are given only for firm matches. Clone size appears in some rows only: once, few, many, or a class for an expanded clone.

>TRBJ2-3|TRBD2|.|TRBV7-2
TGTGCCAGCAGCTTAGACGGGGGGGCCTCGATGGATACGCAGTATTTT
CASSLDGGASMDTQYF
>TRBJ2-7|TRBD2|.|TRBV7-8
TGTGCCAGCAGCCACGGGGGGGCCGGGGAGCAGTACTTC
CASSHGGAGEQYF
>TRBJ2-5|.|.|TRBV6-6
TGTGCCACTCAGGGGCGGGTGCAAGAGACCCAGTACTTC
CATQGRVQETQYF
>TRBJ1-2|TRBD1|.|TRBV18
TGTGCCAGCACGACAGGGTGGGGCTATGGCTACACCTTC
CASTTGWGYGYTF
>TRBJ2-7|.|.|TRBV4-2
TGTGCCAGCAGCCAAGTAGAGGCAGGGGACATCCACGAGCAGTACTTC
CASSQVEAGDIHEQYF
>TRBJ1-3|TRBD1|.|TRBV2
TGTGCCACCAACTCCATATACAGGGGCGCTGGAAACACCATATATTTT
CATNSIYRGAGNTIYF
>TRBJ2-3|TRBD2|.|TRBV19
TGTGCCAGTAGTATGGGGGGACTAGCGGTCCTCACAGATACGCAGTATTTT
CASSMGGLAVLTDTQYF
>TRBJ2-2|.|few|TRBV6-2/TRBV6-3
TGTGCCAGCAGTTTTACTACCCAACCCGGGGAGCTGTTTTTT
CASSFTTQPGELFF
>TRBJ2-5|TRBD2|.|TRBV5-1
TGCGCCAGCAGCTTGGATAGCGGGGGTTACCAAGAGACCCAGTACTTC
CASSLDSGGYQETQYF
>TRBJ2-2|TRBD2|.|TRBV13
TGTGCCAGCAGGAGACTAGCGGGGTTGATCGGGGAGCTGTTTTTT
CASRRLAGLIGELFF
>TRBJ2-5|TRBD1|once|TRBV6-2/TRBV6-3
TGTGCCAGCAGTTTCCAACGGACAGGGAAAGAGACCCAGTACTTC
CASSFQRTGKETQYF
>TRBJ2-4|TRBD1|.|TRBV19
TGTGCCAGTAGTATTTGGGACAGGGCGAACATTCAGTACTTC
CASSIWDRANIQYF
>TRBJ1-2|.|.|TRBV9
TGTGCCAGCAGCGTAGGTTCCCAGGTTTATGGCTACACCTTC
CASSVGSQVYGYTF
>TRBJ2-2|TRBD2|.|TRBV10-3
TGTGCCATCAGTGGAATAGCGGGGGGGCCGAGCACCGGGGAGCTGTTTTTT
CAISGIAGGPSTGELFF
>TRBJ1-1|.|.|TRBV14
TGTGCCAGCAGCCAACAGTACAGGGAGAAAGCTTTCTTT
CASSQQYREKAFF
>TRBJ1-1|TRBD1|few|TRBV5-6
TGTGCCAGCAGCTCCTTGCTACTACAGGGGCCCCTGAACACTGAAGCTTTCTTT
CASSSLLLQGPLNTEAFF
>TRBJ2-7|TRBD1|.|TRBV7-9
TGTGCCAGCAGCTTGGGACAGGGGGCTACCTACGAGCAGTACTTC
CASSLGQGATYEQYF
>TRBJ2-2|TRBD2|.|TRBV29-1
TGCAGCGTTCGCCCGGGGGGGCGGTCCGGGGAGCTGTTTTTT
CSVRPGGRSGELFF
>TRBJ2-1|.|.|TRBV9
TGTGCCAGCTCCCAGGCTTCCTACAATGAGCAGTTCTTC
CASSQASYNEQFF
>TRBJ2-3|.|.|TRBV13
TGTGCCAGCAGCTCGACAGTCCCTAGCACAGATACGCAGTATTTT
CASSSTVPSTDTQYF
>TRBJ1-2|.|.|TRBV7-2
TGTGCCAGCAGCTTAGGCTCTACGGTATCGAATGGCTACACCTTC
CASSLGSTVSNGYTF
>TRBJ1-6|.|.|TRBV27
TGTGCCAGCCCAGGGGAAGGATCACCCCTCCACTTT
CASPGEGSPLHF
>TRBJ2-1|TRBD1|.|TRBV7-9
TGTGCCAGCAGCCACGGACAGGGGTACAATGAGCAGTTCTTC
CASSHGQGYNEQFF
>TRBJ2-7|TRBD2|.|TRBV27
TGTGCCAGCAGTTTAGTTAGCGGGGGGGCCTACGAGCAGTACTTC
CASSLVSGGAYEQYF
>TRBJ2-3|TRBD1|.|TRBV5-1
TGCGCCAGCAGCTCGACAGGGGAAGGTCCAGATACGCAGTATTTT
CASSSTGEGPDTQYF
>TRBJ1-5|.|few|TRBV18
TGTGCCAGCTCACCACCGGGCCAGGATTATAGCAATCAGCCCCAGCATTTT
CASSPPGQDYSNQPQHF
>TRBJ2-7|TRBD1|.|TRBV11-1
TGTGCCAGCAGCCTCGGACAGGTTGGGGAGCAGTACTTC
CASSLGQVGEQYF
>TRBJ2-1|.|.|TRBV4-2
TGTGCCAGCAGCCAAGATTTAGACTACCTCGGGGAGGATGAGCAGTTCTTC
CASSQDLDYLGEDEQFF
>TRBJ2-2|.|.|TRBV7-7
TGTGCCAGCAGCTTATCGGGGGAACACACCGGGGAGCTGTTTTTT
CASSLSGEHTGELFF
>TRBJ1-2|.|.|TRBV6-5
TGTGCCAGCACCGTCCCCACAGGGTGGCAGGGCTACACCTTC
CASTVPTGWQGYTF
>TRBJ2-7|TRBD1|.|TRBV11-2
TGTGCCAGCAGCTTAGGGGACAGGGGGATCTACGAGCAGTACTTC
CASSLGDRGIYEQYF
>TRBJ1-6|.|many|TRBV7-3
TGTGCCAGCAGTCCCGACTCTAATTCACCCCTCCACTTT
CASSPDSNSPLHF
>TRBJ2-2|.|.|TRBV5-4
TGTGCCAGCAGCGCCTCCGGCGGTTGGGGGGACACCGGGGAGCTGTTTTTT
CASSASGGWGDTGELFF
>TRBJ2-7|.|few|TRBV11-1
TGTGCCAGCAGCTTTAGGGGCCTTGTGGACGAGCAGTACTTC
CASSFRGLVDEQYF
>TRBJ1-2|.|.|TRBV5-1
TGCGCCAGCAGCTTCAGCAGGAGGGGTGGCTACACCTTC
CASSFSRRGGYTF
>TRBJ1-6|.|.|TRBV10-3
TGTGCCATCAGTGAGGGCCAGGGGAATTCACCCCTCCACTTT
CAISEGQGNSPLHF
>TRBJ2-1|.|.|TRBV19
TGTGCCAGTAGGGGGGGGGCTTTCTACAATGAGCAGTTCTTC
CASRGGAFYNEQFF
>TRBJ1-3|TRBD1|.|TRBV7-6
TGTGCCAGCAGCTTAGCGACAGGGGCCGGAAACACCATATATTTT
CASSLATGAGNTIYF
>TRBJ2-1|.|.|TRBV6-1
TGTGCCAGCAGTGAGTATAGCTCCTACAATGAGCAGTTCTTC
CASSEYSSYNEQFF
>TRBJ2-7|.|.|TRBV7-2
TGTGCCAGCAGCCAAGGGGGGGTGGCGTACGAGCAGTACTTC
CASSQGGVAYEQYF
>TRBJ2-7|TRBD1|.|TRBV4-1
TGCGCCAGCAGCGCAAGAGGGACAGGGGGAGGCTACGAGCAGTACTTC
CASSARGTGGGYEQYF
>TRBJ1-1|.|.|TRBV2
TGTGCCAGCAAGCCAGGTGTGAACACTGAAGCTTTCTTT
CASKPGVNTEAFF
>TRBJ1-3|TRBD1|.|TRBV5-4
TGTGCCAGCAGCTCTCCGGGACAGGGGGTCGGAAACACCATATATTTT
CASSSPGQGVGNTIYF
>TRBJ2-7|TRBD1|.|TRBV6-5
TGTGCCAGCAGTTACACGGACAGGTCAACCTACGAGCAGTACTTC
CASSYTDRSTYEQYF